The 9 T cell receptor beta chains in this list originate from one sample, sequenced in a study of cytomegalovirus exposure and HLA in healthy donors. PCR employed 60 Vbeta and 13 Jbeta primers. Repertoires were generated with immunoSEQ multiplex PCR, while TCRdb's copy carries only in-frame clones and drops some. There are approximately 150,000 clones in the sample; approximately 70% occur only once, and 4% to 5% lies in the top ten. The sample taken for sequencing was PBMCs. All receptors come from a man aged 18 to 30 in good health and CMV-seropositive.

The chain employs TRBV30 and TRBJ2-3, with TRBD2 as a possible D gene (5 bases). Germline loops: CDR1 GTSNPN, CDR2 SVGIG (reference sequence). There are 14 residues in the CDR3. Between the trimmed V and J ends, which lost 0 bases and 2 bases, there was a span of 9 bases. The CDR3 DNA reads TGTGCCTGGAGTGTCGGGGTCACCACAGATACGCAGTATTTT. Translation: CAWSVGVTTDTQYF.

CDR3 residues: CASRTAGVSGELFF. CDR3 DNA: TGTGCCAGCAGAACCGCAGGGGTTTCCGGGGAGCTGTTTTTT. This chain connects TRBV6-5 to TRBJ2-2; a possible D gene is TRBD1 (6 bases). This CDR3 spans 14 amino acids. CDR1 is MNHEY and CDR2 is SVGAGI in the germline V gene. V gave up 6 bases and J gave up 6 bases, with 14 bases separating them.

The rearrangement joins TRBV2 to TRBJ2-2; D uncertain. CDR1 and CDR2 from the germline V gene are SNHLY and FYNNEI. The CDR3 sequence is 14 residues long. V was trimmed by 5 bases and J by 4 bases, leaving 11 bases between them. CDR3 sequence reads: CASSPQVGTGELFF. Here the CDR3 DNA reads TGTGCCAGCAGTCCCCAGGTTGGCACCGGGGAGCTGTTTTTT.

The gene calls are TRBV29-1 and TRBJ2-5, with a weak D call TRBD2 (6 bases). V was cut by 7 bases and J by 3 bases, with 9 bases left in between. The CDR3 extends over 11 amino acids. Looked up from germline, CDR1 is SQVTM and CDR2 is ANQGSEA. This chain's CDR3 is CSGGGEETQYF. The CDR3 DNA reads as TGCAGCGGCGGCGGGGAAGAGACCCAGTACTTC.

The chain uses TRBV4-1 and TRBJ2-5; TRBD2 matches at 11 bases. This CDR3 is 17 amino acids long. Germline V gene data show CDR1 as MGHRA and CDR2 as YSYEKL. Trimming took 1 base from V and 5 from J; bases not matched to a gene: 9. For the CDR3, the DNA is TGCGCCAGCAGCCAAGGGTATAGCGGGAGGGCCAGGGAGACCCAGTACTTC. Translation gives CASSQGYSGRARETQYF.

This clone came up a few times. Other DNA sequences of this sample code for an identical CDR3. The rearrangement links TRBV7-3 to TRBJ2-2; 14 bases agree with TRBD2. Germline CDR1 SGHTA, CDR2 FQGTGA. J was trimmed by 5 bases and V by 5 bases; bases with no gene match: 4. The CDR3 totals 16 residues. Here the CDR3 reads CASSLGLAGATGELFF. In nucleotides, the CDR3 is TGTGCCAGCAGCCTGGGACTAGCGGGGGCTACCGGGGAGCTGTTTTTT.

The chain is built from TRBV6-6 and TRBJ2-1; the match to TRBD2 covers 9 bases. The germline V gene encodes CDR1 MNHNY and CDR2 SVGAGI (reference sequence). Trimming took 0 bases from V and 5 from J; bases not matched to a gene: 2. This CDR3 has 15 residues. DNA of the CDR3: TGTGCCAGCAGTTACTCGGCTAGCGGGAACAATGAGCAGTTCTTC. Translation: CASSYSASGNNEQFF.

The gene calls are TRBV14 and TRBJ1-1; unclear D gene. This CDR3 is built from 12 residues. Germline CDR1 and CDR2: SGHDN and FVKESK. The V gene lost 1 base and the J gene lost 5 bases, with 5 bases spanning the gap. In DNA, the CDR3 is TGTGCCAGCAGCCAAGTGCGGACTGAAGCTTTCTTT. Amino acid sequence: CASSQVRTEAFF.

The V gene is TRBV14, the J gene TRBJ2-2; D may be TRBD2 (5 bases). The V end lost 4 bases, the J end lost 4 bases, and 10 bases lay between the germline ends. The germline V gene encodes CDR1 SGHDN and CDR2 FVKESK. This CDR3 is 14 amino acids long. CDR3: CASSRLGGTGELFF. CDR3 coding DNA: TGTGCCAGCAGCCGACTCGGAGGCACCGGGGAGCTGTTTTTT.